This T cell receptor beta chain was profiled in a study of T cells in Graves' hyperthyroidism and ophthalmopathy (dated by TCRdb to 2018 to 2020). In the study overall: Peripheral blood samples were taken at initial diagnosis, before any treatment was given. Once sampling was done, hyperthyroidism patients were given methimazole at a starting dose of 30 mg daily, whereas ophthalmopathy patients were given high-dose intravenous methylprednisolone. The roughly 90 discovery patients were divided at random into training and test sets in a 7:3 ratio. Prospective prediction of ophthalmopathy was tested in an independent validation cohort consisting of some 20 hyperthyroidism patients and some 16 patients who later progressed to ophthalmopathy. A discovery cohort of about 100 patients, about 40 with Graves' ophthalmopathy and roughly 59 with stable Graves' hyperthyroidism, was used to find distinguishing TCR V-J signatures. The study also compared thyroid tissue and blood T-cell repertoires from five or six Graves' hyperthyroidism patients. The paper describes TCR Vbeta CDR3 sequencing of about 140 peripheral blood samples, made up of about 40 ophthalmopathy patients, approximately 73 hyperthyroidism patients and 17 progressor patients. Points the paper makes about the study in general: In validation, progression to ophthalmopathy was predicted by the model with almost 71% sensitivity and 72% to 80% specificity, a median of approximately 6.5 months before onset. No statistical method was used to fix the sample size in advance, and group allocation was not hidden from the investigators. A 13 V-J signature model separated ophthalmopathy from stable hyperthyroidism, with nearly 90% sensitivity and roughly 81% specificity in cross-validation and 80%/75% in testing. Most expanded thyroid clonotypes (frequency above 0.001) were also detected in blood, suggesting blood repertoires may reflect thyroid immune responses.

A word on this clonotype: Its antigen has not been determined. Base-call qualities are not available, and no considerably larger clone is one nucleotide away.

Ophthalmopathy patients had moderately to severely active disease, Clinical Activity Score of at least 3, NOSPECS grade of at least 4, and duration under 3 months. The study excluded patients with uncontrolled infections, other autoimmune diseases, pregnancy or lactation. Diagnoses relied on clinical symptoms, serum thyroxine and TRAb, thyroid ultrasound and orbital computed tomography. PBMCs were separated from 10 ml of fresh peripheral blood using Ficoll-Paque density gradient centrifugation. Trizol reagent was used to extract total RNA, and RNA quality was then checked on an Agilent 2100 Bioanalyzer. The TCR beta CDR3 regions were amplified from RNA transcripts. A first-round RT-PCR of the TCR CDR3 used the HTBI primer set with the Qiagen OneStep RT-PCR kit. Libraries were constructed in a second round of multiplex PCR, after which size selection and purification were performed. Sequencing of the libraries was done on an Illumina HiSeq2000 using paired-end 100 bp reads. The study's processing was this. SOAPnuke was used to process the raw data, with reads discarded if the reads contained adapters or uncalled bases, had a mean Phred below 15, or lacked an exact constant-primer or identifier match. COPE v1.2.5 was used to merge the high-quality paired reads, and each unique nucleotide sequence was defined as a clonotype. MiTCR v1.1 was used to align the clonotypes against IMGT TRBV, TRBD and TRBJ reference segments. Only V-J combinations with frequency above 0.0001, covering 99% to 99.2% of repertoires, were analysed. A TCS score was defined as the ratio of F50 (clonal expansion) to E x V (chaos), with BLOSUM62-based TCRdist applied between CDR3 peptides within each V-J. Welch's t-statistics and random forest reduced roughly 500 V-J features to 10 to 15, which were used in a naive Bayes classifier (R e1071). TCRdb handled the public reads itself, with Q25 trimming in fastp and clone calling in MiXCR, and kept productive beta chains. A single entry per CDR3 protein holds the most common genes and DNA from its merged rows. TCRdb's processing, not the authors' own work, is the source of the V and J calls. The sample profile shows about 600,000 distinct CDR3 sequences; 15% to 20% of them were found once. The ten most abundant clones make up 2.5% to 4% of the sample.

As encoded in the germline V gene, CDR1 is MGHRA while CDR2 is YSYEKL. From its cysteine to its phenylalanine, the CDR3 spans 15 amino acids. The only DNA kept is the CDR3, 45 bases in frame from the first base. Cut back by 1 base and 9 bases, the V and J ends lie 16 bases apart. Material: blood. The TCR was taken from a woman aged 40 to 50 with Graves' ophthalmopathy. The chain links TRBV4-1 with TRBJ1-5, and possibly TRBD1, on 5 matching bases. The DNA sequence reads TGCGCCAGCAGCCAAGTCCCCGCGGGGACCAGGCCCCAGCATTTT. It translates as CASSQVPAGTRPQHF.